The 2 T cell receptor beta chains presented below share a single source sample, sequenced in a study of cytomegalovirus exposure and HLA in healthy donors. Vbeta (60) and Jbeta (13) primers were used in the PCR. Method: immunoSEQ multiplex PCR; TCRdb's copy keeps in-frame clones and lacks some. The sample totals tens of thousands of clones. Material for sequencing was PBMCs. The receptors come from a girl aged 10 to 17 in good health and CMV-seropositive.

The chain links TRBV5-1 to TRBJ2-2; D perhaps matches TRBD1 (6 bases). CDR3 length: 16 residues. With 7 bases removed from V and 3 bases from J, the gap between germline ends came to 19 bases. From germline, CDR1 is SGHRS and CDR2 YFSETQ. The CDR3 region is CASEPTGTFDTGELFF. The CDR3 bases are TGCGCCAGCGAACCCACCGGGACATTCGACACCGGGGAGCTGTTTTTT.

This chain connects TRBV6-5 to TRBJ1-6; maybe TRBD1 (5 bases). Germline CDR1 and CDR2: MNHEY and SVGAGI. The ends were cut back, 8 bases at V and 10 bases at J, with 15 bases in the middle. This CDR3 region has 13 residues. CDR3 nucleotide sequence: TGTGCCAGCCTAGGGCAGGGTTCATCACCCCTCCACTTT. Translating it yields CASLGQGSSPLHF.